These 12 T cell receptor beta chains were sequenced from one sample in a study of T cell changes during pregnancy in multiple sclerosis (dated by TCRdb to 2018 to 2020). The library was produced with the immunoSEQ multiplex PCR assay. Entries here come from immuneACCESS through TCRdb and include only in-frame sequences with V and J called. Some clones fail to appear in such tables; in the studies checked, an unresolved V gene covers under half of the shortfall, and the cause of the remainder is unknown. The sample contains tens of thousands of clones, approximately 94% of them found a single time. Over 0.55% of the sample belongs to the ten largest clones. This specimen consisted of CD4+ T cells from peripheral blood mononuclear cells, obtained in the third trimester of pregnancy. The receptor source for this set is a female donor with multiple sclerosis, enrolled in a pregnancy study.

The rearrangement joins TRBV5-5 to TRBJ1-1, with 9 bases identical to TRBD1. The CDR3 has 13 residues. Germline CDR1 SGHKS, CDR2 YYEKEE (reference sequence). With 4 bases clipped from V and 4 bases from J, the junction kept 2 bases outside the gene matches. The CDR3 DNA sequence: TGTGCCAGCAGCACGGACAGGGGCACTGAAGCTTTCTTT. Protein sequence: CASSTDRGTEAFF.

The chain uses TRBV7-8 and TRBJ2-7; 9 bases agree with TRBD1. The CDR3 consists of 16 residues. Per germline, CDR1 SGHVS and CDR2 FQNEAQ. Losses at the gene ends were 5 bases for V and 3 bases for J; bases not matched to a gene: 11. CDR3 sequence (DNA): TGTGCCAGCAGCCTCGACCGACCGGGACAGGGCTACGAGCAGTACTTC. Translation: CASSLDRPGQGYEQYF.

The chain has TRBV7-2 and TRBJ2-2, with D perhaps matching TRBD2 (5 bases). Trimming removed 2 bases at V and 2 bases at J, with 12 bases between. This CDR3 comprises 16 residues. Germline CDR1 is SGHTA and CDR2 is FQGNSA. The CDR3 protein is CASSLFSGLNTGELFF. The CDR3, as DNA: TGTGCCAGCAGCTTATTCTCGGGGTTAAACACCGGGGAGCTGTTTTTT.

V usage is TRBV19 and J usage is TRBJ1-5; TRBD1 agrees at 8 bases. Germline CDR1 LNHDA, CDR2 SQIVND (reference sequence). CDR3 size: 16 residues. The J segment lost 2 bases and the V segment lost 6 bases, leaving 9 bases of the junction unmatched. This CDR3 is CASSTRGPSGNQPQHF. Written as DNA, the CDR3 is TGTGCCAGTAGCACCAGGGGGCCCTCGGGCAATCAGCCCCAGCATTTT.

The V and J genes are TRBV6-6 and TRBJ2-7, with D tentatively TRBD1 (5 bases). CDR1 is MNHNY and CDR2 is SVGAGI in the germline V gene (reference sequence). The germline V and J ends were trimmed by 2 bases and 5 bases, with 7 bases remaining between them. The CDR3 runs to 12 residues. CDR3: CASSYIGDEQYF. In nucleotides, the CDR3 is TGTGCCAGCAGTTACATAGGGGACGAGCAGTACTTC.

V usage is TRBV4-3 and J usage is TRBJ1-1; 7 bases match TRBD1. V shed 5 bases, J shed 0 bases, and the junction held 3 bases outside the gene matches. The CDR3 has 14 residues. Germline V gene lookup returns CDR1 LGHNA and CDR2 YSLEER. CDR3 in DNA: TGCGCCAGCAGCGTACAGGGGATGAACACTGAAGCTTTCTTT. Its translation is CASSVQGMNTEAFF.

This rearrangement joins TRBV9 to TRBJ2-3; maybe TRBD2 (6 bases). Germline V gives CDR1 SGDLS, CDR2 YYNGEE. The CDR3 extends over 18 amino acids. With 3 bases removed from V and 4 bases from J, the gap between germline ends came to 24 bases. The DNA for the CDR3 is TGTGCCAGCAGCGCGAGAGGACTATCCCGGAAAGGGGCAGATACGCAGTATTTT. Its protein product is CASSARGLSRKGADTQYF.

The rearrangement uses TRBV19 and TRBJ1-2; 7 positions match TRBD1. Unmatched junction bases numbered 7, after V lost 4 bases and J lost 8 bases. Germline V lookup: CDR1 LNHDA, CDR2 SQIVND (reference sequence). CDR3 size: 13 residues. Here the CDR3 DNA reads TGTGCCAGTAGTACCTACAGGGGTGAAGGCTACACCTTC. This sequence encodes CASSTYRGEGYTF.

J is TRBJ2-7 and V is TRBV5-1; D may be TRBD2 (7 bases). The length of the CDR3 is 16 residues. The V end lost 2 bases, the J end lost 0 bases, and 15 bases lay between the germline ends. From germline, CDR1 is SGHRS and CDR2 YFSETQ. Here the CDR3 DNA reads TGCGCCAGCAGCTTATTGTGGGGAGGGGGCTCCTACGAGCAGTACTTC. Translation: CASSLLWGGGSYEQYF.

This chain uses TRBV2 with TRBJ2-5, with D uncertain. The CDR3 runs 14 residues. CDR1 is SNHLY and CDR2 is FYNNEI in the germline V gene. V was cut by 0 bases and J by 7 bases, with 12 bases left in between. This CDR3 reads CASSEALPPGTQYF. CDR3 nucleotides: TGTGCCAGCAGTGAAGCGCTTCCCCCCGGGACCCAGTACTTC.

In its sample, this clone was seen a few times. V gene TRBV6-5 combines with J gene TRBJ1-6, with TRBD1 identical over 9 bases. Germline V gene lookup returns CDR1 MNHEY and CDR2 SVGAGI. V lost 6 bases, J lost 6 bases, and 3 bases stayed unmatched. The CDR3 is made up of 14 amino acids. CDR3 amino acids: CASRAGQGNSPLHF. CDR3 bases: TGTGCCAGCAGGGCGGGACAGGGTAATTCACCCCTCCACTTT.

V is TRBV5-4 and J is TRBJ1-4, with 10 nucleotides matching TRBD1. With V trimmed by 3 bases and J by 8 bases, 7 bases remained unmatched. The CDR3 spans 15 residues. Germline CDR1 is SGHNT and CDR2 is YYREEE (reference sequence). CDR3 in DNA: TGTGCCAGCAGCTCGACAGGGGGCGCGGGCGAAAAACTGTTTTTT. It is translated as CASSSTGGAGEKLFF.